The TCR beta chain under discussion was sequenced for a study of OX40 agonist ivuxolimab in advanced cancers. Sequencing was performed with immunoSEQ multiplex PCR; in TCRdb, only in-frame clones are kept and a portion is missing. The table shows roughly 48,000 clones, with 80% to 90% occurring only once. This clone has a single count. Mismatch with germline at one junction end may stem from a read error. This specimen was CD4+ or CD8+ T cells sorted from blood, taken in a trial of the OX40 agonist ivuxolimab. The receptor was derived from an adult with an advanced solid tumor such as melanoma, head and neck, liver or kidney cancer.

DNA for the CDR3: TGTGCTAGCAGCCGTAGCGGGACCCGTCAAGAGACCCAGTACTTC. This gives the protein CASSRSGTRQETQYF. The rearrangement links TRBV7-7 to TRBJ2-5, with 8 positions matching TRBD2. Germline assignment: CDR1 SSHAT and CDR2 FNYEAQ (reference sequence). The CDR3 runs 15 residues.